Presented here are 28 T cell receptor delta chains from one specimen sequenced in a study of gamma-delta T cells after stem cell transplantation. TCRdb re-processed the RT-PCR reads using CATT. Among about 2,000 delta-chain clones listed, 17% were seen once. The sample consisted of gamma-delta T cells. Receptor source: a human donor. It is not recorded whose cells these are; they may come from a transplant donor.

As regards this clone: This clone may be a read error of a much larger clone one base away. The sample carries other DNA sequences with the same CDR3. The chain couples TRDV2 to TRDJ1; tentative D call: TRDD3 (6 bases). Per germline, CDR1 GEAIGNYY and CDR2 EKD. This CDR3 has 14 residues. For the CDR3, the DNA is TGTGCCTGTGACCCTCTCGGGGGGACCGACAAACTCATCTTT. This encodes CACDPLGGTDKLIF.

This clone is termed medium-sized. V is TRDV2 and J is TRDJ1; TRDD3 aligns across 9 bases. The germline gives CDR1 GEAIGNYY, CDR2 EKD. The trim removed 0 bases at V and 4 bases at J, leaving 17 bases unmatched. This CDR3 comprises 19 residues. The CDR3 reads CACDTFLSAGGFNIDKLIF. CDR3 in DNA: TGTGCCTGTGACACCTTCCTCTCGGCTGGGGGATTCAATATCGATAAACTCATCTTT.

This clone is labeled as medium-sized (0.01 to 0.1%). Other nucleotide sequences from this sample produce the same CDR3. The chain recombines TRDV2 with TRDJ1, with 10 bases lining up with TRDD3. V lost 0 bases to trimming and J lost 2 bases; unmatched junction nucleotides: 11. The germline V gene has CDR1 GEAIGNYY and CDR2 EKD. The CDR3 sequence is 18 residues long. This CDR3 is CACDTRKLRGDTTDKLIF. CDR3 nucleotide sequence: TGTGCCTGTGACACCAGAAAATTACGGGGGGATACGACCGATAAACTCATCTTT.

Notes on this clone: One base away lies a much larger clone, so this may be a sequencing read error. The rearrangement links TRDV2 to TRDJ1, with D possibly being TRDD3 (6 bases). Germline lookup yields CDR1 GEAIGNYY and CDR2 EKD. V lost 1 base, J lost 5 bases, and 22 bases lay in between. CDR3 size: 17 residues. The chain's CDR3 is CACDTLGGRGDKDKLIF. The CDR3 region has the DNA TGTGCCTGTGACACTTTGGGCGGACGGGGGGACAAGGATAAACTCATCTTT.

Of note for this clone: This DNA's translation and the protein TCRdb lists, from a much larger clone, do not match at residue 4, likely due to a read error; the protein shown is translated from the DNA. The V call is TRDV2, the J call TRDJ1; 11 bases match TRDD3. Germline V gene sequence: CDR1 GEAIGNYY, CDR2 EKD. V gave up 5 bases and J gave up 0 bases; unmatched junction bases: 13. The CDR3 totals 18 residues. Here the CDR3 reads CACGIVGDTRSYTDKLIF. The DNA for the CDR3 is TGTGCCTGTGGCATAGTGGGGGATACGCGATCTTACACCGATAAACTCATCTTT.

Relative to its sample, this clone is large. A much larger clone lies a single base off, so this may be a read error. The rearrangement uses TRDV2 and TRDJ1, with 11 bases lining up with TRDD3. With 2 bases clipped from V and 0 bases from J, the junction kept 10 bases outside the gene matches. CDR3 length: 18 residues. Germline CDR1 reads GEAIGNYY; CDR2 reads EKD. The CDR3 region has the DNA TGTGCCTGTGACAGAGTGGGGGATACGCGATCTTACACCGATAAACTCATCTTT. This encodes CACDRVGDTRSYTDKLIF.

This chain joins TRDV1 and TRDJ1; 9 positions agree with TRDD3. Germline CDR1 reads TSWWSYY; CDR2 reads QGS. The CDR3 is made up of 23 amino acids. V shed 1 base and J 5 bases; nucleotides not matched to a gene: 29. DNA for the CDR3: TGTGCTCTTGGGGAACCGTCCTTCCTCCTAGCCGCATTACTGGGGGACCGTATTGATAAACTCATCTTT. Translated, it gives CALGEPSFLLAALLGDRIDKLIF.

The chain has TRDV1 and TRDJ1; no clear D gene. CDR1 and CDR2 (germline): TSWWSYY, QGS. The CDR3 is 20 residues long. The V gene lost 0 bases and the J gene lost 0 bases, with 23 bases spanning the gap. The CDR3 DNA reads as TGTGCTCTTGGGGAACTGGGTCCCAGGTTGGAAGAAGATTACACCGATAAACTCATCTTT. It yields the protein CALGELGPRLEEDYTDKLIF.

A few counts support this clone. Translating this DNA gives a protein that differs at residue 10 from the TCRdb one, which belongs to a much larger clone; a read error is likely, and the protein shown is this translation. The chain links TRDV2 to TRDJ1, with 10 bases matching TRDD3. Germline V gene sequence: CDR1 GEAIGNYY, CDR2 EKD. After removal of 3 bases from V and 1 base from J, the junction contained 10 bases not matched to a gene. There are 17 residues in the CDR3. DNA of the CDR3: TGTGCCTGTGACTCCTTACTGGGGGATGAGATCACCGATAAACTCATCTTT. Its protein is CACDSLLGDEITDKLIF.

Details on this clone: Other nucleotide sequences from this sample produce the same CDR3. CDR3 protein: CALGPSSPLYWGISEQYTDKLIF. The CDR3, as DNA: TGTGCTCTTGGGCCTTCCTCCCCCCTTTACTGGGGGATATCCGAGCAGTACACCGATAAACTCATCTTT. The gene calls are TRDV1 and TRDJ1; 11 bases map to TRDD3. In germline, CDR1 is TSWWSYY, CDR2 QGS. This CDR3 comprises 23 residues. The ends lost 5 bases at V and 0 bases at J; junction bases unmatched: 26.

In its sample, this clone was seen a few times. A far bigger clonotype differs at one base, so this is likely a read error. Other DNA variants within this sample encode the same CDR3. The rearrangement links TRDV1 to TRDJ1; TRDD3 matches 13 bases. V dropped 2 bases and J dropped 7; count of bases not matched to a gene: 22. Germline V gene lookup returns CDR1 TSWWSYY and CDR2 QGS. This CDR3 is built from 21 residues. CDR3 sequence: CALGEISYPLLLGDTLGKLIF. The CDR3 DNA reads TGTGCTCTTGGGGAAATTTCCTACCCTCTCCTACTGGGGGATACGCTGGGTAAACTCATCTTT.

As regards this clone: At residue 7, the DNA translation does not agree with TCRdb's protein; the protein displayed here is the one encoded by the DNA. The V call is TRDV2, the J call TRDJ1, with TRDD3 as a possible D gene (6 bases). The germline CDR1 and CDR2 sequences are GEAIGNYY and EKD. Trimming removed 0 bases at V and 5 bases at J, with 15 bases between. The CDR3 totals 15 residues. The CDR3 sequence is CACDTGRGKGDKLIF. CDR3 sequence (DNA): TGTGCCTGTGACACCGGACGGGGGAAAGGGGATAAACTCATCTTT.

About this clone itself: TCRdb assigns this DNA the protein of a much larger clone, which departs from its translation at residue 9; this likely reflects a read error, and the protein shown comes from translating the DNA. CDR3 in DNA: TGTGCCTGTGACACCGTTCCTTCCAGCTGGGGATCGGAAAATGGCGATAAACTCATCTTT. Translating it yields CACDTVPSSWGSENGDKLIF. The chain recombines TRDV2 with TRDJ1; possibly TRDD2 or TRDD3 for D (6 bases each). Germline CDR1 and CDR2: GEAIGNYY and EKD. The CDR3 is 20 amino acids. The germline V and J ends were trimmed by 0 bases and 4 bases, with 29 bases remaining between them.

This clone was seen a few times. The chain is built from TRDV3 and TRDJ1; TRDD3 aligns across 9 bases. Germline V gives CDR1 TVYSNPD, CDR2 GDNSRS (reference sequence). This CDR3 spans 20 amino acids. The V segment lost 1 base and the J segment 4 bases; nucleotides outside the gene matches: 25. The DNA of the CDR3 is TGTGCCTTTATGAGCTGGAGGAATACGTACTGGGGGAGACGGAGCGATAAACTCATCTTT. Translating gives CAFMSWRNTYWGRRSDKLIF.

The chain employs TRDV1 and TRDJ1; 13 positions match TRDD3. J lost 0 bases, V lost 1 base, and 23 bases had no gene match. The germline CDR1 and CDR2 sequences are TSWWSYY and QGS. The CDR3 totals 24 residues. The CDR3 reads CALGERDNSDYWGIRGDYTDKLIF. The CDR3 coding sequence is TGTGCTCTTGGGGAACGAGACAACTCAGATTACTGGGGGATACGGGGGGACTACACCGATAAACTCATCTTT.

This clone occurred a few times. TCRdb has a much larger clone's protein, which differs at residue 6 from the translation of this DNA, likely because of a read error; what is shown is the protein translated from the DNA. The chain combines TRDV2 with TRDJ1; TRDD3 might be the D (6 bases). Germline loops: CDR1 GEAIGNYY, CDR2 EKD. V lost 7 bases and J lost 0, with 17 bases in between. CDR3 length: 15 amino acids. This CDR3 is CACAARGGNTDKLIF. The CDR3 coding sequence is TGTGCCTGCGCGGCCCGGGGGGGGAACACCGATAAACTCATCTTT.

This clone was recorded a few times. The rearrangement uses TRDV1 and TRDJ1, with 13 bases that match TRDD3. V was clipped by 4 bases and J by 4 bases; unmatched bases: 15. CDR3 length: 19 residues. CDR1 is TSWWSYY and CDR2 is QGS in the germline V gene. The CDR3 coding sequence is TGTGCTCTTGGGGGACCTAGCAGGAACTGGGGGATACGTGTCGATAAACTCATCTTT. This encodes CALGGPSRNWGIRVDKLIF.

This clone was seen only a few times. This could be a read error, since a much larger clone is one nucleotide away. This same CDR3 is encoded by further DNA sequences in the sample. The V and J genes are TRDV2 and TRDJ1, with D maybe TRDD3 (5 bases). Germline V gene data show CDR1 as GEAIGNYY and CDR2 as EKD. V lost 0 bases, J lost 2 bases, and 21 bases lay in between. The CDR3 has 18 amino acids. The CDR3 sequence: CACDTVKGGYGRTDKLIF. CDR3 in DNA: TGTGCCTGTGACACCGTAAAGGGGGGGTACGGGCGGACCGATAAACTCATCTTT.

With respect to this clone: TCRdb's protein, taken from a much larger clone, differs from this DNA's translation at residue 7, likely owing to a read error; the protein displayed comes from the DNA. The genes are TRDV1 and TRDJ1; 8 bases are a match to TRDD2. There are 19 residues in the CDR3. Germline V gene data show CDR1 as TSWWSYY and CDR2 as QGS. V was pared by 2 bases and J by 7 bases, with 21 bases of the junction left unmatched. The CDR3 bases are TGTGCTCTTGGGGAAGAAACTTCCTACGGGTCCTGGCAGTCCGGTAAACTCATCTTT. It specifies CALGEETSYGSWQSGKLIF.

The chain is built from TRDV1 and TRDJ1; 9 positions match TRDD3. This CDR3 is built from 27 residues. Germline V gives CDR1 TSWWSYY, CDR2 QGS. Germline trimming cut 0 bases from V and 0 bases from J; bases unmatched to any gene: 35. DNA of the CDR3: TGTGCTCTTGGGGAACTGCCCCAAAGCTCCGACAACACGCAAATCTGGGGGATCGACCCTTACACCGATAAACTCATCTTT. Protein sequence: CALGELPQSSDNTQIWGIDPYTDKLIF.

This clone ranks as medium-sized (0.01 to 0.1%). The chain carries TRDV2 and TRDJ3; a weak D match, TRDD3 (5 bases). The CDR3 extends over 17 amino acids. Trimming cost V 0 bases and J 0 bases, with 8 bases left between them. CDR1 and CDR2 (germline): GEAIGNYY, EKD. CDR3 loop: CACDTAGSSWDTRQMFF. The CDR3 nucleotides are TGTGCCTGTGACACCGCTGGGAGCTCCTGGGACACCCGACAGATGTTTTTC.

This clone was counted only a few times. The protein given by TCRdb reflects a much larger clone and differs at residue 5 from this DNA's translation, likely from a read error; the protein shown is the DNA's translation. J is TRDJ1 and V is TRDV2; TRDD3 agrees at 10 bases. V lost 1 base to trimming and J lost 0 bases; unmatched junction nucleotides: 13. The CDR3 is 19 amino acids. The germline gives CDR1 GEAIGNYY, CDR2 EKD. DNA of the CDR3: TGTGCCTGTGACACTACTACCCACACTGGGGGATCGTACACCGATAAACTCATCTTT. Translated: CACDTTTHTGGSYTDKLIF.

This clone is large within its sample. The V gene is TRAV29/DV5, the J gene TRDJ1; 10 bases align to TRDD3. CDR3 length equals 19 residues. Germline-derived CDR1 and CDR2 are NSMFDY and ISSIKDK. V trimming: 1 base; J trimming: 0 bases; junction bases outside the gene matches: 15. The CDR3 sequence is CAASPIVLGDGRYTDKLIF. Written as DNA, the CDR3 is TGTGCAGCAAGCCCGATCGTACTGGGGGATGGGAGGTACACCGATAAACTCATCTTT.

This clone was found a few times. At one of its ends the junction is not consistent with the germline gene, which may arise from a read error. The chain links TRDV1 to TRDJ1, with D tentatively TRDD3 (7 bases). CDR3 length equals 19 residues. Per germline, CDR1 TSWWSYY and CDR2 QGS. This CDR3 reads CAIGVSSPTWGTFTDKLIF. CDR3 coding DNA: TGTGCTATTGGGGTCAGCAGTCCTACTTGGGGGACATTTACCGATAAACTCATCTTT.

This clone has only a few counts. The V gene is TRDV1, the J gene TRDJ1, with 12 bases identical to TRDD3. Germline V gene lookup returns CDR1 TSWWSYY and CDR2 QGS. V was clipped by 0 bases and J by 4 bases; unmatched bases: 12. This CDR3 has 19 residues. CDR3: CALGELNGVLGDTNDKLIF. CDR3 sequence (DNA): TGTGCTCTTGGGGAACTAAATGGGGTACTGGGGGATACTAACGATAAACTCATCTTT.

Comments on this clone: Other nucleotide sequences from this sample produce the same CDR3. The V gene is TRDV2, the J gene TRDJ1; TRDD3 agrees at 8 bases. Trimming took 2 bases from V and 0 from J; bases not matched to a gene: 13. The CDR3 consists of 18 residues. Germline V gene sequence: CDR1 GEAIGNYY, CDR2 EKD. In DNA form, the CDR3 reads TGTGCCTGTGACATAGTGGGGGATCCGCTCTCTTACACCGATAAACTCATCTTT. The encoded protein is CACDIVGDPLSYTDKLIF.

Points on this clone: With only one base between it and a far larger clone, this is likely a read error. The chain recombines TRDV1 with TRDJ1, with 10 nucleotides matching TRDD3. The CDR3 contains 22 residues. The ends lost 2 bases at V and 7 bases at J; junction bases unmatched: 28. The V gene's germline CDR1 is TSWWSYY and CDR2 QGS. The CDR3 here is CALGEIWEAMDEDWGIVGKLIF. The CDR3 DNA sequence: TGTGCTCTTGGGGAAATCTGGGAGGCGATGGATGAGGACTGGGGGATTGTCGGTAAACTCATCTTT.

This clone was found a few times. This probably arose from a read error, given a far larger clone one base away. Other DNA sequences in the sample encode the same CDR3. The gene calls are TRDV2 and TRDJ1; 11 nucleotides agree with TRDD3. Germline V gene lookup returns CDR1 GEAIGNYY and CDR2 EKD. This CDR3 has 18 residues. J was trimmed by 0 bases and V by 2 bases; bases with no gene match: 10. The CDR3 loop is CACDIVGDTRSYTDKLIF. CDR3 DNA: TGTGCCTGTGACATAGTGGGGGATACGCGATCCTACACCGATAAACTCATCTTT.